The 17 T cell receptor beta chains given below trace back to one sample, sequenced in a study of CD8+CD57+ T cells in acquired aplastic anemia. TCR beta VDJ and CDR3 profiling used genomic DNA as template. Each CDR3 protein is one row after TCRdb ran MiXCR on the reads. The table records 200,000 or so distinct CDR3 sequences, around 49% of them present only once. All patients picked for sequencing had shown, by flow cytometry, an expansion of CD8+CD57+ cells. Sequenced sample: sorted CD4+, CD8+, or CD8+CD57+ T cells (not recorded which) from PBMCs. Source of these receptors: a human donor with aplastic anemia.

Regarding this clonotype: A single base separates this from a much larger clone, so it may be a read error. This rearrangement joins TRBV25-1 to TRBJ1-6; weak D call: TRBD1 (6 bases). CDR3 length equals 15 residues. Trimming removed 8 bases at V and 9 bases at J, with 20 bases between. Germline V gene sequence: CDR1 MGHDK, CDR2 SYGVNS. The CDR3 loop is CASGGPGVLGSPLHF. CDR3 nucleotide sequence: TGTGCCAGCGGTGGACCAGGGGTATTAGGTTCACCCCTCCACTTT.

V is TRBV3-1 and J is TRBJ2-1; the match to TRBD2 covers 7 bases. The CDR3 sequence is 16 residues long. Per germline, CDR1 LGHDT and CDR2 YNNKEL (reference sequence). The V gene end was trimmed by 1 base and the J gene end by 4 bases; junction bases not matched to a gene: 7. CDR3 DNA: TGTGCCAGCAGCCAAGTTTGGGGGGGGGATTACAATGAGCAGTTCTTC. Protein product: CASSQVWGGDYNEQFF.

The CDR3 loop is CASSFDQRQETQYF. CDR3 in DNA: TGTGCCAGCAGTTTCGACCAACGCCAAGAGACCCAGTACTTC. The V call is TRBV6-6, the J call TRBJ2-5; D not resolved. The CDR3 has 14 amino acids. The V gene lost 4 bases and the J gene lost 1 base, with 10 bases spanning the gap. Germline V gene lookup returns CDR1 MNHNY and CDR2 SVGAGI (reference sequence).

A remark on this clonotype: This could be a read error, since a much larger clone is one nucleotide away. The CDR3 is CTSSPQPGNSPLHF. Written as DNA, the CDR3 is TGTACCAGCAGCCCCCAGCCCGGGAACTCACCCCTCCACTTT. V and J are TRBV5-1 and TRBJ1-6; D remains ambiguous. There are 14 residues in the CDR3. The germline CDR1 and CDR2 sequences are SGHRS and YFSETQ.

V usage is TRBV7-8 and J usage is TRBJ2-7, with D possibly being TRBD2 (5 bases). The J call may be in error: the DNA end matches TRBJ2-5 better. Germline V gives CDR1 SGHVS, CDR2 FQNEAQ. This CDR3 comprises 14 residues. CDR3 bases: TGTGCCAGCAGCTACCCCACGGGGCAAGAGACCCAGTACTTC. Protein: CASSYPTGQETQYF.

This clonotype was seen at least ten times. This chain joins TRBV28 and TRBJ2-7, with D perhaps given as TRBD1 or TRBD2 (7 bases each). The CDR3 runs to 13 residues. Trimming took 7 bases from V and 2 from J, leaving 12 bases between them. Germline V gene sequence: CDR1 MDHEN, CDR2 SYDVKM. The CDR3 DNA is TGTGCCAGCACCGCAGGGGGGGCCTACGAGCAGTACTTC. This translates into CASTAGGAYEQYF.

The chain combines TRBV7-2 with TRBJ2-1; TRBD1 matches at 7 bases. Germline-derived CDR1 and CDR2 are SGHTA and FQGNSA. Germline trimming cut 6 bases from V and 0 bases from J; bases unmatched to any gene: 8. This CDR3 spans 16 amino acids. The CDR3 DNA follows: TGTGCCAGCAGATCCGGGACAGCTACCTCCTACAATGAGCAGTTCTTC. It encodes CASRSGTATSYNEQFF.

The chain carries TRBV9 and TRBJ1-6; a weak D match, TRBD1 (6 bases). The CDR3 covers 15 residues. V dropped 3 bases and J dropped 10 bases, with 17 bases sitting between them. Germline CDR1 and CDR2: SGDLS and YYNGEE. The DNA for the CDR3 is TGTGCCAGCAGCGGACGAAGGGGGGCAGAATCACCCCTCCACTTT. Encoded protein: CASSGRRGAESPLHF.

This sequence joins TRBV2 and TRBJ1-4, with 10 nucleotides matching TRBD1. The CDR3 is 16 amino acids. Per the germline V gene, CDR1 is SNHLY and CDR2 is FYNNEI. The ends lost 7 bases at V and 2 bases at J; junction bases unmatched: 7. CDR3 bases: TGTGCCAGCACCCCGGGACAGGGGAGGACTAATGAAAAACTGTTTTTT. Translated, it gives CASTPGQGRTNEKLFF.

The rearrangement uses TRBV19 and TRBJ1-4; 9 bases map to TRBD1. This CDR3 spans 13 amino acids. The junction had 4 bases not matched to a gene; V was cut back by 6 bases and J by 8 bases. The germline CDR1 and CDR2 sequences are LNHDA and SQIVND (reference sequence). The CDR3 DNA follows: TGTGCCAGTAGCGGACAGGGGTACGAAAAACTGTTTTTT. Encoded protein: CASSGQGYEKLFF.

This clonotype was detected a few times. CDR3: CSARDPGHQRGTGELFF. The CDR3 bases are TGCAGTGCTAGAGATCCAGGGCACCAGCGGGGAACCGGGGAGCTGTTTTTT. The gene calls are TRBV20-1 and TRBJ2-2; TRBD2 matches at 7 bases. Germline-derived CDR1 and CDR2 are DFQATT and SNEGSKA (reference sequence). CDR3 length equals 17 residues. V was clipped by 0 bases and J by 5 bases; unmatched bases: 12.

This clonotype was seen many times. The chain joins TRBV20-1 to TRBJ2-5, with 8 nucleotides matching TRBD1. The CDR3 loop spans 14 amino acids. The germline CDR1 and CDR2 sequences are DFQATT and SNEGSKA (reference sequence). The V and J ends lost 3 bases and 4 bases, in that order; junction bases with no gene match: 7. CDR3 DNA: TGCAGTGCTAGGGACAGGGTAGTGCGAGAGACCCAGTACTTC. Its translation: CSARDRVVRETQYF.

The chain has TRBV6-4 and TRBJ1-1; TRBD1 might be the D (5 bases). The CDR3 runs to 15 residues. Germline CDR1 reads MRHNA; CDR2 reads SNTAGT. The V and J ends lost 4 bases and 1 base respectively, with 13 bases between them. The CDR3: CASSGLAGGNTEAFF. The CDR3 DNA reads TGTGCCAGCAGTGGGTTAGCGGGGGGGAACACTGAAGCTTTCTTT.

The chain carries TRBV24-1 and TRBJ2-1; 7 bases map to TRBD2. Looked up from germline, CDR1 is KGHDR and CDR2 is SFDVKD. The trim removed 9 bases at V and 10 bases at J, leaving 14 bases unmatched. This CDR3 comprises 14 residues. The CDR3 here is CATVGTTTPGEQFF. The CDR3 DNA reads as TGTGCCACCGTCGGGACTACCACCCCAGGGGAGCAGTTCTTC.

V and J are TRBV7-6 and TRBJ2-7, with 7 positions matching TRBD1. The trim removed 1 base at V and 4 bases at J, leaving 13 bases unmatched. Germline CDR1 SGHVS, CDR2 FNYEAQ. CDR3 size: 17 residues. The CDR3 coding sequence is TGTGCCAGCAGCTTAGGGCGACCGGGACAGACAAATTACGAGCAGTACTTC. Protein sequence: CASSLGRPGQTNYEQYF.

The V call is TRBV5-4, the J call TRBJ2-3; TRBD2 agrees at 14 bases. This CDR3 spans 15 amino acids. In germline, CDR1 is SGHNT, CDR2 YYREEE (reference sequence). The V gene end was trimmed by 4 bases and the J gene end by 6 bases; junction bases not matched to a gene: 4. CDR3 nucleotides: TGTGCCAGCAGCGCCAGGACTAGCGGGGGGGATACGCAGTATTTT. Residues: CASSARTSGGDTQYF.

This clonotype came up many times. J is TRBJ2-2 and V is TRBV19, with a weak D call TRBD1 (5 bases). There are 17 residues in the CDR3. The V gene lost 0 bases and the J gene lost 7 bases, with 18 bases spanning the gap. Per germline, CDR1 LNHDA and CDR2 SQIVND (reference sequence). The DNA of the CDR3 is TGTGCCAGTAGTATAGATCCTGAACTCAGGGTAGGCGGGGAGCTGTTTTTT. Its protein is CASSIDPELRVGGELFF.